This T cell receptor (beta chain) was identified in a study of blood T cell repertoires in COVID-19. Looking at the study overall: Specimens from acute and convalescent COVID-19 originated in the United States, Italy and Spain. From T cells, B-cell-depleted T cells, or PBMCs came the material, which was cDNA or gDNA.

Original methodology: The authors estimated nucleated cell counts from reference gene primer amplification. The method was immunoSEQ multiplex PCR; TCRdb's version includes in-frame clones alone and lacks a portion of them. D and trimming were read from the DNA, whereas the V and J calls and clone size are those reported in that table. Found here are approximately 13,000 clones, around 85% of them singletons; the top ten hold roughly 17%. This CDR3 has 15 amino acids. V lost 0 bases and J lost 6, with 15 bases in between. CDR1 MNHEY and CDR2 SVGAGI come from the germline V gene. Sequenced sample: peripheral blood. This chain uses TRBV6-5 with TRBJ2-7, with TRBD1 as a possible D gene (5 bases). This TCR was sampled from a human donor with active COVID-19. The donor label of this sample is uncertain. CDR3 protein: CASSYSGLAPLEQYF. The DNA for the CDR3 is TGTGCCAGCAGTTACTCGGGGCTCGCCCCACTCGAGCAGTACTTC.